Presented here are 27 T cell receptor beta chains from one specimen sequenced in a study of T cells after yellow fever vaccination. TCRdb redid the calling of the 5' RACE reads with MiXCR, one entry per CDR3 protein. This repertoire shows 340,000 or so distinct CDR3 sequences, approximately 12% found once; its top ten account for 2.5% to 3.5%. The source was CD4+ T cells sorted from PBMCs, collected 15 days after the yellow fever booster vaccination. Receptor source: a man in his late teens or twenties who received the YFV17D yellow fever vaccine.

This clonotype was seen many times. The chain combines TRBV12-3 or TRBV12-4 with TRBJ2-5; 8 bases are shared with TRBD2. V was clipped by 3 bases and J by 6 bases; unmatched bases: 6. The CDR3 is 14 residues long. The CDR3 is CASSLLAGGQTQYF. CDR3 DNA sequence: TGTGCCAGCAGTTTGCTAGCGGGCGGACAGACCCAGTACTTC.

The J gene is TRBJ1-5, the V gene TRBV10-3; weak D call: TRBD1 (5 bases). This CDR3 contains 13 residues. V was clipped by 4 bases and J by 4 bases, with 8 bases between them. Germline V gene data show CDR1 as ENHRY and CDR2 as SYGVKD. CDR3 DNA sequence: TGTGCCATCAGTGGACAGCGGAATCAGCCCCAGCATTTT. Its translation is CAISGQRNQPQHF.

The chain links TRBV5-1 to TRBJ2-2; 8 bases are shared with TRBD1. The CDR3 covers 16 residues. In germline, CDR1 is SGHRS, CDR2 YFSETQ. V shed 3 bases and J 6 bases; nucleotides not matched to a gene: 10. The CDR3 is CASSSRTGFRAGELFF. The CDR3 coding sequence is TGCGCCAGCAGCTCCAGGACAGGGTTCAGGGCCGGGGAGCTGTTTTTT.

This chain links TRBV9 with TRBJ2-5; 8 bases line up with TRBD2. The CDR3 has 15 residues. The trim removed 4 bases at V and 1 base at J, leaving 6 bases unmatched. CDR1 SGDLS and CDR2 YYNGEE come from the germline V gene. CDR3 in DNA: TGTGCCAGCAGCTTCAGCGGGGGCACCCAAGAGACCCAGTACTTC. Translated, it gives CASSFSGGTQETQYF.

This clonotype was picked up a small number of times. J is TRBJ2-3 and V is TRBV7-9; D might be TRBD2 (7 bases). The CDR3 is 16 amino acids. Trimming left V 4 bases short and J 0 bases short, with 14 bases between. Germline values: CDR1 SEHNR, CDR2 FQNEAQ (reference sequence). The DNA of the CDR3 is TGTGCCAGCAGCTCTTCGGGGGGCGCTAGCACAGATACGCAGTATTTT. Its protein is CASSSSGGASTDTQYF. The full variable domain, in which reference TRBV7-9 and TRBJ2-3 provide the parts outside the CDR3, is DTGVSQNPRHKITKRGQNVTFRCDPISEHNRLYWYRQTLGQGPEFLTYFQNEAQLEKSRLLSDRFSAERPKGSFSTLEIQRTEQGDSAMYLCASSSSGGASTDTQYFGPGTRLTVL.

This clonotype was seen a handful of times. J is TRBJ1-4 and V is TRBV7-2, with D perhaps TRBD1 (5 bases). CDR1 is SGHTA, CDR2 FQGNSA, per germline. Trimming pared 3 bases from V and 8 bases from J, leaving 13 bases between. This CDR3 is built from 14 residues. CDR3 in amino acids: CASSFFGRGEKLFF. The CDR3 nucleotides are TGTGCCAGCAGCTTTTTCGGGCGGGGGGAAAAACTGTTTTTT.

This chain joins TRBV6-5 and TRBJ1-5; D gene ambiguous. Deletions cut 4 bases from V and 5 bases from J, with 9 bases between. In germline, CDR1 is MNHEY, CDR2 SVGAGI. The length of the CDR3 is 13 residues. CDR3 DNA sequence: TGTGCCAGCAGTTCCTCCGCCCATCAGCCCCAGCATTTT. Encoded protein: CASSSSAHQPQHF.

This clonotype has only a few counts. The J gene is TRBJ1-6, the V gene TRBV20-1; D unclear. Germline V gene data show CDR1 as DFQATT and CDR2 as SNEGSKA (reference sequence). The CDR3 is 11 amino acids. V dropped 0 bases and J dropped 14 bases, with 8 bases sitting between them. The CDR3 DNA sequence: TGCAGTGCTAGAGACCCGCGTGCCCTCCACTTT. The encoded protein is CSARDPRALHF.

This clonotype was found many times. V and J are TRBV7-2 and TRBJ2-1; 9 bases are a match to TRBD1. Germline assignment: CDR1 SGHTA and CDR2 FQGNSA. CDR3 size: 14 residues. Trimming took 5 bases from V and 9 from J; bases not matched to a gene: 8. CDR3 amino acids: CASSVGQGRGEQFF. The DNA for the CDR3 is TGTGCCAGCAGCGTCGGACAGGGGCGAGGTGAGCAGTTCTTC.

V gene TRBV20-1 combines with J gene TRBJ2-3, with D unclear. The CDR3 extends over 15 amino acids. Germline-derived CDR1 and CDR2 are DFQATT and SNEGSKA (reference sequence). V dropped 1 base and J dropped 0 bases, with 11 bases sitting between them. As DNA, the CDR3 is TGCAGTGCTAGAGTCCGCTCACCTAGCACAGATACGCAGTATTTT. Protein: CSARVRSPSTDTQYF.

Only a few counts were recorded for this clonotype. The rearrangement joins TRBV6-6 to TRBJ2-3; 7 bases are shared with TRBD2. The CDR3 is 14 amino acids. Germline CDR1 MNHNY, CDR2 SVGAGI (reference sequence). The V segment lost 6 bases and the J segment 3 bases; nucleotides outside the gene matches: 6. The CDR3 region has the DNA TGTGCCAGCAGCGACCTGCGGGGGACAGATACGCAGTATTTT. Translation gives CASSDLRGTDTQYF.

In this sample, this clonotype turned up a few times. The CDR3 sequence: CASSFQGSQETQYF. In DNA form, the CDR3 reads TGTGCCAGCAGCTTCCAAGGTAGCCAAGAGACCCAGTACTTC. The chain combines TRBV7-2 with TRBJ2-5; D not certain. The CDR3 runs 14 residues. The V gene lost 3 bases and the J gene lost 1 base, with 9 bases spanning the gap. Germline CDR1 SGHTA, CDR2 FQGNSA.

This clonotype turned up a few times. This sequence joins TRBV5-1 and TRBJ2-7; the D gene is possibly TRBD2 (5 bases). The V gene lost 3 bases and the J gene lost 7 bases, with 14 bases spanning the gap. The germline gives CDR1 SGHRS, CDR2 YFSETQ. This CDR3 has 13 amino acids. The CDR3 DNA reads TGCGCCAGCAGCTGGGCGGGTCCTGCGGAGCAGTACTTC. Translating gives CASSWAGPAEQYF. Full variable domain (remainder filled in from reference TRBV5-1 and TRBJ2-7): KAGVTQTPRYLIKTRGQQVTLSCSPISGHRSVSWYQQTPGQGLQFLFEYFSETQRNKGNFPGRFSGRQFSNSRSEMNVSTLELGDSALYLCASSWAGPAEQYFGPGTRLTVT.

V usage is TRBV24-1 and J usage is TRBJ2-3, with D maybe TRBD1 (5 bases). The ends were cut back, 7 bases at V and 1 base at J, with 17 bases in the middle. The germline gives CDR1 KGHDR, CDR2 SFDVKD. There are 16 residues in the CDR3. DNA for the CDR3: TGTGCCACCAGCCTGAAGGGGTTCGAGGGCACAGATACGCAGTATTTT. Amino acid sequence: CATSLKGFEGTDTQYF.

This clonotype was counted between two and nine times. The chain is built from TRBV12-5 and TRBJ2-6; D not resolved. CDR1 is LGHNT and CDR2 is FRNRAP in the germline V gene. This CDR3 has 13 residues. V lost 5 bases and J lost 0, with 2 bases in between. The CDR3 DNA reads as TGTGCTAGTGGTACCTCTGGGGCCAACGTCCTGACTTTC. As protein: CASGTSGANVLTF.

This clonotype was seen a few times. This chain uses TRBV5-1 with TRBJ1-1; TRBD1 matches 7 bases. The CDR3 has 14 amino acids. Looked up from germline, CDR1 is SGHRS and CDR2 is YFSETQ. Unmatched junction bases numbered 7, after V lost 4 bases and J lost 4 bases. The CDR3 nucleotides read TGCGCCAGCAGCCGGCCTCGACAGGGCACTGAAGCTTTCTTT. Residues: CASSRPRQGTEAFF.

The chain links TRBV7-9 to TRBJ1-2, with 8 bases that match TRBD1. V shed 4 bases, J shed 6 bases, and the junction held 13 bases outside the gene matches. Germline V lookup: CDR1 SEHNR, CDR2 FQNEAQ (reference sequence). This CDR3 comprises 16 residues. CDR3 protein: CASSYILGTGSNGYTF. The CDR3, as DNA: TGTGCCAGCAGCTATATTTTGGGGACAGGATCGAATGGCTACACCTTC.

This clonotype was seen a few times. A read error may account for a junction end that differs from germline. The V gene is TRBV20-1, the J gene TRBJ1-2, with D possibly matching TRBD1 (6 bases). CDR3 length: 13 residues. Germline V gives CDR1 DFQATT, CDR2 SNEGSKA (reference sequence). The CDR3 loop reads CSGRGGRDYGYTF. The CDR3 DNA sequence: TGCAGTGGTAGAGGGGGGCGCGACTACGGCTACACCTTC.

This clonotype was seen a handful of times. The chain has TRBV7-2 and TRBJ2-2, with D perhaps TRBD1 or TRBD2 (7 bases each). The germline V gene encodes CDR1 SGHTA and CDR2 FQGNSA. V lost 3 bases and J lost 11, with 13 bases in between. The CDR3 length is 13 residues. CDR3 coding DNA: TGTGCCAGCAGCTTCCAGGGGGGGTATGAGCTGTTTTTT. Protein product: CASSFQGGYELFF.

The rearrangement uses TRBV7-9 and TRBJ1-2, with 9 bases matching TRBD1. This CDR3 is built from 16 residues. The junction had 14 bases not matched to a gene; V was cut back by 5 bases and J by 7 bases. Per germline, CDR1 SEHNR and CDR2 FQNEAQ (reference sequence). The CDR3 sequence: CASSRPGTGTLFGYTF. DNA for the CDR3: TGTGCCAGCAGCCGTCCCGGGACAGGGACCCTCTTTGGCTACACCTTC.

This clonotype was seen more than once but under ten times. This CDR3 is CASSKGSLTDTQYF. CDR3 coding DNA: TGTGCCAGCAGCAAAGGAAGCCTCACAGATACGCAGTATTTT. The chain links TRBV7-7 to TRBJ2-3; no clear D. The CDR3 runs to 14 residues. V lost 5 bases and J lost 2, with 11 bases in between. Germline CDR1 and CDR2: SSHAT and FNYEAQ (reference sequence).

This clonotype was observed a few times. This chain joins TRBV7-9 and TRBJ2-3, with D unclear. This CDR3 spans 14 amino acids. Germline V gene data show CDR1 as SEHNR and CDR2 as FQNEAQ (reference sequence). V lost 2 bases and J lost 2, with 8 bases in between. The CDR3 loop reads CASSLYATTDTQYF. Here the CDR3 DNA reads TGTGCCAGCAGCTTATATGCCACCACAGATACGCAGTATTTT. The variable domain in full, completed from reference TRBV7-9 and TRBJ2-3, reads DTGVSQNPRHKITKRGQNVTFRCDPISEHNRLYWYRQTLGQGPEFLTYFQNEAQLEKSRLLSDRFSAERPKGSFSTLEIQRTEQGDSAMYLCASSLYATTDTQYFGPGTRLTVL.

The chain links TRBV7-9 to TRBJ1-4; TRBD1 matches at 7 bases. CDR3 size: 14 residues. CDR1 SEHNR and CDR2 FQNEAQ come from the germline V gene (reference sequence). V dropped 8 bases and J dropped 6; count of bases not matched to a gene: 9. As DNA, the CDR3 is TGTGCCAGCTCCCCGAAGGGGGCGGATGAAAAACTGTTTTTT. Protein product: CASSPKGADEKLFF.

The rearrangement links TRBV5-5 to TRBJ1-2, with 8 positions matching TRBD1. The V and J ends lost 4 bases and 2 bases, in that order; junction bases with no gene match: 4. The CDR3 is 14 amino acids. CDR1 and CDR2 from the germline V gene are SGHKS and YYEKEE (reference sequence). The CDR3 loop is CASSAGQANYGYTF. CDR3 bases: TGTGCCAGCAGCGCGGGACAGGCCAACTATGGCTACACCTTC.

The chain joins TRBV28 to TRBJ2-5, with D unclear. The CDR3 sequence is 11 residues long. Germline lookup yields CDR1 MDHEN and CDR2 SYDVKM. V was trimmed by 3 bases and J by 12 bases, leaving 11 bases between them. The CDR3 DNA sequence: TGTGCCAGCAGTTTGTACCAGGCCGAGTACTTC. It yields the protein CASSLYQAEYF. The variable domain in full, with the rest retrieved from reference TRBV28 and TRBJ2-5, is DVKVTQSSRYLVKRTGEKVFLECVQDMDHENMFWYRQDPGLGLRLIYFSYDVKMKEKGDIPEGYSVSREKKERFSLILESASTNQTSMYLCASSLYQAEYFGPGTRLLVL.

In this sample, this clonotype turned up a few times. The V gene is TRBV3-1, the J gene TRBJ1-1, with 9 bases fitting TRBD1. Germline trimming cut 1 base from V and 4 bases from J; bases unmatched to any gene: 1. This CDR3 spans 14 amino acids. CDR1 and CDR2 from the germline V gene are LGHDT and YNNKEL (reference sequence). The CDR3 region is CASSQVDRGTEAFF. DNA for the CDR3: TGTGCCAGCAGCCAAGTGGACAGGGGCACTGAAGCTTTCTTT.

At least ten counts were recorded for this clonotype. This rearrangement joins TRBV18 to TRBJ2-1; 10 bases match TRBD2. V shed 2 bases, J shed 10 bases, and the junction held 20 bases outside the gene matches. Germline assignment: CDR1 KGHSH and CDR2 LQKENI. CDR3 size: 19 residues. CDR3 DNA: TGTGCCAGCTCACCATCGCCAGTGGGGCTAGCGGGGGCCCGTGTCGAGCAGTTCTTC. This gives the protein CASSPSPVGLAGARVEQFF.